This T cell receptor (beta chain) was recovered during a study of response to subunit inactivated influenza vaccine. General observations from the study: The authors proposed limited new T cell recruitment per seasonal influenza vaccination.

The CDR3 runs 13 residues. Germline lookup yields CDR1 SQVTM and CDR2 ANQGSEA. V was pared by 4 bases and J by 7 bases, with 17 bases between. This clonotype was detected many times. No antigen is known for it. Using its own MiXCR run on the RT-PCR reads, TCRdb lists one record per CDR3 protein. Of approximately 490,000 distinct CDR3 sequences listed, 6.5% to 8% are singletons. The sample consisted of PBMCs from blood, taken roughly 24 months after vaccination. The chain joins TRBV29-1 to TRBJ2-7, with D tentatively TRBD1 (6 bases). This TCR came from a man between 50 and 75 years old who received an inactivated influenza vaccine. In nucleotides, the CDR3 is TGCAGCGTTGCATTGGAACGCCAGGGGGAGCAGTACTTC. Translating it yields CSVALERQGEQYF.